The 2 T cell receptor beta chains below all came from one sample that was sequenced in a study of cytomegalovirus exposure and HLA in healthy donors. Both 60 Vbeta primers and 13 Jbeta primers went into the PCR. Here immunoSEQ multiplex PCR was the method, and the copy in TCRdb shows in-frame clones only, minus some. The repertoire has 100,000 to 150,000 clones, around 77% of them found once; the top ten carry approximately 4.2%. The source material was PBMCs. These receptors all come from a male donor in good health and CMV-seropositive.

V is TRBV2 and J is TRBJ1-2; D possibly corresponds to TRBD1 (6 bases). Germline CDR1 SNHLY, CDR2 FYNNEI. V dropped 8 bases and J dropped 1 base, with 11 bases sitting between them. The length of the CDR3 is 13 residues. The CDR3 sequence: CASYRTDNYGYTF. The DNA of the CDR3 is TGTGCCAGCTATCGGACAGATAACTATGGCTACACCTTC. The whole variable domain, filled in from reference TRBV2 and TRBJ1-2, reads EPEVTQTPSHQVTQMGQEVILRCVPISNHLYFYWYRQILGQKVEFLVSFYNNEISEKSEIFDDQFSVERPDGSNFTLKIRSTKLEDSAMYFCASYRTDNYGYTFGSGTRLTVV.

This clone was counted a few times. The chain has TRBV6-4 and TRBJ2-1; 10 bases match TRBD2. The CDR3 covers 16 residues. Germline CDR1 MRHNA, CDR2 SNTAGT. The V and J ends lost 4 bases and 5 bases, in that order; junction bases with no gene match: 8. Here the CDR3 reads CASSGHTSGDHNEQFF. The DNA of the CDR3 is TGTGCCAGCAGTGGCCATACTAGCGGGGATCACAATGAGCAGTTCTTC.